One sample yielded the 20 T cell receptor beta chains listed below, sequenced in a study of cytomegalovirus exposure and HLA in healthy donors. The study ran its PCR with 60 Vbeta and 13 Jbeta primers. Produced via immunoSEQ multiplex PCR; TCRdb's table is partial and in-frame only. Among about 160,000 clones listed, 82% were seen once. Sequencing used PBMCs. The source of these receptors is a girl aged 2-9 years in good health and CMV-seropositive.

The CDR3 DNA reads TGTGCCAGCAGCCCCGGGGGTACGCAGTATTTT. Translating gives CASSPGGTQYF. The V call is TRBV7-6, the J call TRBJ2-3, with a possible D match to TRBD2 (6 bases). The CDR3 has 11 residues. Germline values: CDR1 SGHVS, CDR2 FNYEAQ. Between the trimmed V and J ends, which lost 5 bases and 8 bases, there was a span of 8 bases.

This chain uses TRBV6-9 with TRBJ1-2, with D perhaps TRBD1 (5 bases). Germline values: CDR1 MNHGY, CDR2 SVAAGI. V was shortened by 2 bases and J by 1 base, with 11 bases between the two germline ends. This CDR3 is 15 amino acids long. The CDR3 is CASSYRGHFNYGYTF. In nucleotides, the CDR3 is TGTGCCAGCAGTTATAGAGGACACTTTAACTATGGCTACACCTTC.

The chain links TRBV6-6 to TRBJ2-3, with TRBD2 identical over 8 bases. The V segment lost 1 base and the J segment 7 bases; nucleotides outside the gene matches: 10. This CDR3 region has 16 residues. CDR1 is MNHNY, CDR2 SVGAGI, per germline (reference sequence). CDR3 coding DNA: TGTGCCAGCAGTTACTTCGGGGAGCGGGAGCTGAATACGCAGTATTTT. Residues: CASSYFGERELNTQYF.

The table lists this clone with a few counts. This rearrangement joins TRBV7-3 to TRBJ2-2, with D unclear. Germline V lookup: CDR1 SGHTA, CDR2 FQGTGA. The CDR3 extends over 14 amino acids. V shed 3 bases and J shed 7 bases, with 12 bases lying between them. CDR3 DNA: TGTGCCAGCAGCTTGGAGATTAGGAGCGGGGAGCTGTTTTTT. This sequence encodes CASSLEIRSGELFF.

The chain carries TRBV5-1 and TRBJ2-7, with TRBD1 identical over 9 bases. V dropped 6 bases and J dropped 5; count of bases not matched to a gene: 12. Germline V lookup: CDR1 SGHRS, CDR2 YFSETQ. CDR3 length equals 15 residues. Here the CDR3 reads CASTDSGTGTHEQYF. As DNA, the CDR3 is TGCGCCAGCACCGATTCAGGGACAGGGACACACGAGCAGTACTTC.

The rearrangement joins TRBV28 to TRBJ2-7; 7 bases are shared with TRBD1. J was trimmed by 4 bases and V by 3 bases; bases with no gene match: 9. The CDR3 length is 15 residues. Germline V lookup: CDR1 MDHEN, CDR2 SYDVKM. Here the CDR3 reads CASSFTRQGNYEQYF. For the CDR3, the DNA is TGTGCCAGCAGTTTCACAAGACAGGGAAATTACGAGCAGTACTTC. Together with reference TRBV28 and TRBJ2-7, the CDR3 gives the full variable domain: DVKVTQSSRYLVKRTGEKVFLECVQDMDHENMFWYRQDPGLGLRLIYFSYDVKMKEKGDIPEGYSVSREKKERFSLILESASTNQTSMYLCASSFTRQGNYEQYFGPGTRLTVT.

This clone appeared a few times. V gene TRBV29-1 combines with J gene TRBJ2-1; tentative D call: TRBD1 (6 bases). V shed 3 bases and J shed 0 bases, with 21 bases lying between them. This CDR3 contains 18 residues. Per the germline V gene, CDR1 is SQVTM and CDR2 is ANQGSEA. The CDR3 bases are TGCAGCGTTGATGGGGGCGCCCACGCCGCGAGCTCCTACAATGAGCAGTTCTTC. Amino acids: CSVDGGAHAASSYNEQFF.

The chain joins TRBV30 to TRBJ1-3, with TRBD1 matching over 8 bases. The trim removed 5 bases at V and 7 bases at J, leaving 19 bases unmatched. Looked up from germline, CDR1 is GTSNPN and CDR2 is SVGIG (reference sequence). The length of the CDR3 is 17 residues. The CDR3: CAWELDGGQGAMNTIYF. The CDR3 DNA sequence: TGTGCCTGGGAGCTTGATGGGGGGCAGGGGGCAATGAACACCATATATTTT.

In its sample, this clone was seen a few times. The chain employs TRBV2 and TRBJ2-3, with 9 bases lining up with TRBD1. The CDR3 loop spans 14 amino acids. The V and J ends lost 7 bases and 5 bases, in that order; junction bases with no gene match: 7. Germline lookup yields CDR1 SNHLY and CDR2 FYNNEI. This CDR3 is CASNPGQGIDTQYF. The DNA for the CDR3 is TGTGCCAGCAACCCGGGACAGGGCATAGATACGCAGTATTTT. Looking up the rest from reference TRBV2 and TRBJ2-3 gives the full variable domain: EPEVTQTPSHQVTQMGQEVILRCVPISNHLYFYWYRQILGQKVEFLVSFYNNEISEKSEIFDDQFSVERPDGSNFTLKIRSTKLEDSAMYFCASNPGQGIDTQYFGPGTRLTVL.

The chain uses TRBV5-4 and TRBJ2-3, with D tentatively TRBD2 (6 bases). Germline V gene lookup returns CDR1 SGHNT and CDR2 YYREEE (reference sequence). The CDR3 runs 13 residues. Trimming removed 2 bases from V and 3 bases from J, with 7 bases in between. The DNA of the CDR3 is TGTGCCAGCAGCTTAGGAGGGACAGATACGCAGTATTTT. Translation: CASSLGGTDTQYF.

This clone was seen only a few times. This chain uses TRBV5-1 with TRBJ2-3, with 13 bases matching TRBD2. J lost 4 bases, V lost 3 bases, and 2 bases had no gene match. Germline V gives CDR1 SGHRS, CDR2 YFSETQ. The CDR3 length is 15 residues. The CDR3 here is CASSWGLAGSDTQYF. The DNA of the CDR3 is TGCGCCAGCAGCTGGGGACTAGCGGGATCAGATACGCAGTATTTT.

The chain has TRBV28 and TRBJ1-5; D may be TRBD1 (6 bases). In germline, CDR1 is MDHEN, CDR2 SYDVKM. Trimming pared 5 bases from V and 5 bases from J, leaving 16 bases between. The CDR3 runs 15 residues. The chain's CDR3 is CASSTRQVYDQPQHF. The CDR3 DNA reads TGTGCCAGCAGTACCAGACAGGTCTACGATCAGCCCCAGCATTTT.

The CDR3 here is CASSVYSGSSYNEQFF. The CDR3 DNA reads TGTGCCAGCAGTGTGTATAGCGGAAGCTCCTACAATGAGCAGTTCTTC. The V call is TRBV6-1, the J call TRBJ2-1; maybe TRBD2 (6 bases). Germline V gene data show CDR1 as MNHNS and CDR2 as SASEGT. The CDR3 loop spans 16 amino acids. V lost 4 bases and J 0 bases, leaving 13 bases between the germline ends.

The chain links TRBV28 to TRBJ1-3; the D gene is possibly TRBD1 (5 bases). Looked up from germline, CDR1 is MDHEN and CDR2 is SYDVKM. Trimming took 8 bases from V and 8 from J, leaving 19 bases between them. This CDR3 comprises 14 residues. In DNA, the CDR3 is TGTGCCAGCGGGGGAGGAGGCGTATTGGACACCATATATTTT. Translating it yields CASGGGGVLDTIYF.

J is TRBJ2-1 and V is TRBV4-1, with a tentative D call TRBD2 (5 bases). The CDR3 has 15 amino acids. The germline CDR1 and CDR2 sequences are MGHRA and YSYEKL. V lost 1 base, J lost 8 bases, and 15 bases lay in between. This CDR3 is CASSQARLGDYEQFF. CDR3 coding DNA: TGCGCCAGCAGCCAAGCGAGATTGGGAGACTATGAGCAGTTCTTC.

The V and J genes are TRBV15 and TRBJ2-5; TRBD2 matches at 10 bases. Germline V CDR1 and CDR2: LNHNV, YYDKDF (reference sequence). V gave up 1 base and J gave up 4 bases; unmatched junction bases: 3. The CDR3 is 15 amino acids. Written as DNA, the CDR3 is TGTGCCACCAGCAGAGTAACTAGCGGGACAGAGACCCAGTACTTC. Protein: CATSRVTSGTETQYF.

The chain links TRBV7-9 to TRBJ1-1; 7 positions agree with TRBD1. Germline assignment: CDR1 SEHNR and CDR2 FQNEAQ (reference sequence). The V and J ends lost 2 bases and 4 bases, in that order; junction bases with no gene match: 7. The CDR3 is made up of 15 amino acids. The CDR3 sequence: CASSLTKGGGTEAFF. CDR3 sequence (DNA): TGTGCCAGCAGCTTAACAAAAGGGGGCGGCACTGAAGCTTTCTTT.

CDR3 nucleotide sequence: TGTGCCTGGAGTCTCTGGTCCCTAAAGGGGGCAAGAGAAGAGACCCAGTACTTC. Amino acid sequence: CAWSLWSLKGAREETQYF. The rearrangement uses TRBV30 and TRBJ2-5; 7 nucleotides match TRBD1. J was trimmed by 3 bases and V by 2 bases; bases with no gene match: 18. The CDR3 is 18 amino acids. Germline CDR1 and CDR2: GTSNPN and SVGIG (reference sequence).

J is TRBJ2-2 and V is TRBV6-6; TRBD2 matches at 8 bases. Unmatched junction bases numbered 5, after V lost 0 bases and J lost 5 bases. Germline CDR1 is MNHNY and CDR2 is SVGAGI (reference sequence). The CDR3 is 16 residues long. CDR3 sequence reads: CASSYSGLVMTGELFF. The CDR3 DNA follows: TGTGCCAGCAGTTACTCGGGACTAGTAATGACCGGGGAGCTGTTTTTT.

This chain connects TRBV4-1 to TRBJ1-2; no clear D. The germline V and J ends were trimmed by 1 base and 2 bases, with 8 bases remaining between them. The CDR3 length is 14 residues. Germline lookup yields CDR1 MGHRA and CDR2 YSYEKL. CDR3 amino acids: CASSQGVQNYGYTF. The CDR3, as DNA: TGCGCCAGCAGCCAAGGAGTACAGAACTATGGCTACACCTTC.